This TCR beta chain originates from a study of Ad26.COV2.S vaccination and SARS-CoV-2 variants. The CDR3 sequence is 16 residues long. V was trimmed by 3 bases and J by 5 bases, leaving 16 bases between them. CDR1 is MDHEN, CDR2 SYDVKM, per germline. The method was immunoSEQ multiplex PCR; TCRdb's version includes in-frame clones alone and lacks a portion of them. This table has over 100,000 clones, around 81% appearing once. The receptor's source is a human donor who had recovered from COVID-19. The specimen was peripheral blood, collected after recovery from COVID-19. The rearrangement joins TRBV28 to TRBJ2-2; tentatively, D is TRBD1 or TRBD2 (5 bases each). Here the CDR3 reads CASSLGEFIGTGELFF. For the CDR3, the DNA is TGTGCCAGCAGTTTGGGGGAGTTTATCGGGACCGGGGAGCTGTTTTTT.